The 30 T cell receptor beta chains below come from one sample, sequenced in a study of beta chain features in type 1 diabetes. Study-wide findings and caveats: In every one of the four CD4+ subsets, TCRB CDR3s were moderately but significantly shorter in Type 1 diabetes patients.

Their target antigens are unknown. The authors reverse transcribed all of the isolated RNA, so sequencing captured expressed TCRB transcripts. Libraries were prepared by immunoSEQ multiplex PCR; TCRdb keeps only in-frame clonotypes and omits some of them. The sample includes tens of thousands of clones, under 45% of them seen just once. Sequenced input: Tregs from blood. The receptors originated from a man aged 25 to 45 with type 1 diabetes.

This sequence joins TRBV30 and TRBJ2-5; the match to TRBD1 covers 8 bases. The J call is in doubt because the DNA end fits TRBJ2-7 better. CDR3 size: 13 residues. CDR1 is GTSNPN, CDR2 SVGIG, per germline (reference sequence). The CDR3 region is CAWSVQGAYEQYF. DNA for the CDR3: TGTGCCTGGAGTGTACAGGGGGCCTACGAGCAGTACTTC.

This chain links TRBV27 with TRBJ1-2; weak D call: TRBD1 (5 bases). V lost 2 bases, J lost 8 bases, and 12 bases lay in between. The CDR3 spans 13 residues. Germline-derived CDR1 and CDR2 are MNHEY and SMNVEV (reference sequence). The CDR3 coding sequence is TGTGCCAGCAGTTTAAGGTCTGGGGGGGGCTACACCTTC. It yields the protein CASSLRSGGGYTF.

This clone was seen only a few times. The rearrangement joins TRBV6-5 to TRBJ2-7; TRBD2 matches 8 bases. Per the germline V gene, CDR1 is MNHEY and CDR2 is SVGAGI. The CDR3 is made up of 14 amino acids. After removal of 2 bases from V and 0 bases from J, the junction contained 0 bases not matched to a gene. This CDR3 reads CASSYSGSSYEQYF. Here the CDR3 DNA reads TGTGCCAGCAGTTACAGCGGGAGCTCCTACGAGCAGTACTTC.

This chain connects TRBV28 to TRBJ1-5; D unclear. CDR1 is MDHEN and CDR2 is SYDVKM in the germline V gene. The CDR3 extends over 15 amino acids. Trimming removed 2 bases from V and 0 bases from J, with 8 bases in between. The CDR3 sequence: CASSLLVYSNQPQHF. CDR3 sequence (DNA): TGTGCCAGCAGTTTACTGGTCTATAGCAATCAGCCCCAGCATTTT.

The chain links TRBV5-1 to TRBJ2-7; 9 bases agree with TRBD1. Unmatched junction bases numbered 8, after V lost 4 bases and J lost 0 bases. Germline V gene sequence: CDR1 SGHRS, CDR2 YFSETQ. The CDR3 length is 16 residues. CDR3 residues: CASSGGTGSSSYEQYF. For the CDR3, the DNA is TGCGCCAGCAGCGGGGGGACAGGGAGTAGCTCCTACGAGCAGTACTTC.

The CDR3 sequence: CASSLDRGTEAFF. The CDR3 DNA follows: TGTGCCAGCAGCTTGGACAGGGGGACTGAAGCTTTCTTT. The chain joins TRBV7-2 to TRBJ1-1; 10 bases are a match to TRBD1. Germline CDR1 reads SGHTA; CDR2 reads FQGNSA. This CDR3 region has 13 residues. V lost 3 bases to trimming and J lost 5 bases; unmatched junction nucleotides: 0.

The rearrangement links TRBV5-5 to TRBJ2-1, with 9 nucleotides matching TRBD1. The V and J ends lost 4 bases and 5 bases, in that order; junction bases with no gene match: 7. In germline, CDR1 is SGHKS, CDR2 YYEKEE (reference sequence). The CDR3 consists of 15 residues. CDR3 in DNA: TGTGCCAGCAGCCCGGGACAGGGTCCCCACAATGAGCAGTTCTTC. Its translation is CASSPGQGPHNEQFF.

The sample holds a few counts of this clone. This chain uses TRBV5-5 with TRBJ2-7; TRBD1 matches 8 bases. V lost 2 bases, J lost 5 bases, and 6 bases stayed unmatched. The CDR3 extends over 14 amino acids. Germline loops: CDR1 SGHKS, CDR2 YYEKEE (reference sequence). This CDR3 reads CASSFGQGSDEQYF. The CDR3 DNA is TGTGCCAGCAGCTTCGGACAGGGTTCGGACGAGCAGTACTTC.

This CDR3 reads CASSVRMGQRNTEAFF. CDR3 bases: TGTGCCAGCAGTGTCCGGATGGGACAGAGGAACACTGAAGCTTTCTTT. The V gene is TRBV6-1, the J gene TRBJ1-1; TRBD1 aligns across 7 bases. The J segment lost 1 base and the V segment lost 4 bases, leaving 9 bases of the junction unmatched. Germline lookup yields CDR1 MNHNS and CDR2 SASEGT. There are 16 residues in the CDR3.

A few counts support this clone. The chain combines TRBV5-1 with TRBJ2-3; 7 nucleotides match TRBD2. V dropped 4 bases and J dropped 3; count of bases not matched to a gene: 8. Germline V CDR1 and CDR2: SGHRS, YFSETQ. The CDR3 covers 15 residues. The DNA for the CDR3 is TGCGCCAGCAGCCCCGCGGGAGTTGGAACAGATACGCAGTATTTT. Protein sequence: CASSPAGVGTDTQYF.

V and J are TRBV27 and TRBJ2-3; 11 nucleotides agree with TRBD2. The CDR3 has 15 amino acids. V shed 5 bases, J shed 7 bases, and the junction held 8 bases outside the gene matches. Germline CDR1 is MNHEY and CDR2 is SMNVEV (reference sequence). CDR3 loop: CASSRSSGRANTQYF. Here the CDR3 DNA reads TGTGCCAGCAGTCGGAGTAGCGGGAGGGCCAATACGCAGTATTTT.

The J gene is TRBJ2-6, the V gene TRBV7-2, with 7 bases fitting TRBD1. The V gene's germline CDR1 is SGHTA and CDR2 FQGNSA. The CDR3 runs 19 residues. V was pared by 7 bases and J by 2 bases, with 17 bases of the junction left unmatched. The CDR3 region is CASIIKLGQRMPGANVLTF. The CDR3 DNA reads as TGTGCCAGCATCATCAAGTTGGGACAGAGGATGCCTGGGGCCAACGTCCTGACTTTC. The full variable domain, with the rest looked up from reference TRBV7-2 and TRBJ2-6, is GAGVSQSPSNKVTEKGKDVELRCDPISGHTALYWYRQSLGQGLEFLIYFQGNSAPDKSGLPSDRFSAERTGGSVSTLTIQRTQQEDSAVYLCASIIKLGQRMPGANVLTFGAGSRLTVL.

J is TRBJ2-7 and V is TRBV6-5, with 9 bases aligning to TRBD1. After removal of 5 bases from V and 5 bases from J, the junction contained 7 bases not matched to a gene. Germline CDR1 and CDR2: MNHEY and SVGAGI. This CDR3 has 14 residues. CDR3 sequence: CASSDRGFADEQYF. CDR3 nucleotides: TGTGCCAGCAGTGACAGGGGGTTCGCGGACGAGCAGTACTTC.

The CDR3, as DNA: TGTGCCATCCACGGGGAGAGGTTTGAAGCTTTCTTT. Protein product: CAIHGERFEAFF. J is TRBJ1-1 and V is TRBV10-3; D not resolved. V lost 8 bases, J lost 7 bases, and 14 bases lay in between. Germline V gene sequence: CDR1 ENHRY, CDR2 SYGVKD. There are 12 residues in the CDR3.

Here the CDR3 DNA reads TGTGCCAGCAGTGAAAACCGTCAGAGCTACACCTTC. Translated: CASSENRQSYTF. This chain uses TRBV2 with TRBJ1-2; D ambiguous. The germline gives CDR1 SNHLY, CDR2 FYNNEI. Between the trimmed V and J ends, which lost 2 bases and 9 bases, there was a span of 10 bases. The length of the CDR3 is 12 residues.

Only a few counts were recorded for this clone. V gene TRBV2 combines with J gene TRBJ2-7; a weak D match, TRBD1 (6 bases). This CDR3 contains 12 residues. The germline V and J ends were trimmed by 9 bases and 6 bases, with 15 bases remaining between them. Germline assignment: CDR1 SNHLY and CDR2 FYNNEI. This CDR3 reads CASSIQGSEQYF. The CDR3 nucleotides are TGTGCCAGTTCCATACAGGGTTCCGAGCAGTACTTC.

V and J are TRBV6-1 and TRBJ2-1; unclear D gene. Germline V lookup: CDR1 MNHNS, CDR2 SASEGT. Trimming cost V 7 bases and J 3 bases, with 7 bases left between them. The CDR3 extends over 12 amino acids. The CDR3 protein is CASMAVYNEQFF. CDR3 nucleotides: TGTGCCAGCATGGCGGTCTACAATGAGCAGTTCTTC.

The rearrangement uses TRBV27 and TRBJ1-4; the D is unclear. Germline-derived CDR1 and CDR2 are MNHEY and SMNVEV (reference sequence). The V and J ends lost 6 bases and 0 bases respectively, with 11 bases between them. The length of the CDR3 is 15 residues. CDR3 protein: CASRTTTATNEKLFF. The CDR3 nucleotides are TGTGCCAGCAGGACAACCACCGCAACTAATGAAAAACTGTTTTTT.

This clone was found a few times. The chain couples TRBV9 to TRBJ2-4; 9 bases map to TRBD2. Losses at the gene ends were 3 bases for V and 6 bases for J; bases not matched to a gene: 16. Per the germline V gene, CDR1 is SGDLS and CDR2 is YYNGEE. The CDR3 sequence is 18 residues long. CDR3 loop: CASSGGLARDSVPNIQYF. CDR3 coding DNA: TGTGCCAGCAGCGGAGGACTAGCGAGAGATTCTGTACCAAACATTCAGTACTTC.

V gene TRBV27 combines with J gene TRBJ2-5; D is unresolved. The CDR3 loop spans 13 amino acids. Per germline, CDR1 MNHEY and CDR2 SMNVEV (reference sequence). The germline V and J ends were trimmed by 7 bases and 1 base, with 10 bases remaining between them. The CDR3 DNA is TGTGCCAGCACTCCTAACCCCCAAGAGACCCAGTACTTC. It translates to CASTPNPQETQYF.

The sample holds a few counts of this clone. This sequence joins TRBV4-2 and TRBJ2-7; 10 bases align to TRBD2. Per germline, CDR1 LGHNA and CDR2 YNFKEQ. This CDR3 contains 18 residues. V was pared by 0 bases and J by 2 bases, with 10 bases of the junction left unmatched. CDR3 DNA sequence: TGTGCCAGCAGCCAAGACCTTGGAGCGGGAGGGTTCACCTACGAGCAGTACTTC. This codes for CASSQDLGAGGFTYEQYF.

This clone was detected a few times. This sequence joins TRBV7-9 and TRBJ1-4; possibly TRBD1 for D (6 bases). The CDR3 has 14 residues. Looked up from germline, CDR1 is SEHNR and CDR2 is FQNEAQ (reference sequence). Trimming left V 3 bases short and J 4 bases short, with 9 bases between. The CDR3 region is CASSLDSGNEKLFF. CDR3 nucleotide sequence: TGTGCCAGCAGCTTGGACAGCGGTAATGAAAAACTGTTTTTT.

As DNA, the CDR3 is TGCGCCAGCAGCTCGATAGGACTAGCGAGCGGAGCAGATACGCAGTATTTT. This codes for CASSSIGLASGADTQYF. The gene calls are TRBV5-1 and TRBJ2-3; 9 bases are shared with TRBD2. The CDR3 has 17 residues. Germline V gene data show CDR1 as SGHRS and CDR2 as YFSETQ. V dropped 3 bases and J dropped 4; count of bases not matched to a gene: 12.

The CDR3 sequence is CASSLGRDNTGELFF. The CDR3 nucleotides read TGTGCCAGCAGCTTAGGCAGGGATAACACCGGGGAGCTGTTTTTT. V gene TRBV11-3 combines with J gene TRBJ2-2, with D tentatively TRBD1 (5 bases). This CDR3 comprises 15 residues. The germline gives CDR1 SGHNT, CDR2 YENEEA. The V end was cut by 1 base, the J end by 2 bases, with 8 bases between.

This chain uses TRBV5-1 with TRBJ2-5; 9 positions match TRBD1. Germline CDR1 SGHRS, CDR2 YFSETQ. V was pared by 4 bases and J by 4 bases, with 5 bases of the junction left unmatched. This CDR3 spans 14 amino acids. In DNA form, the CDR3 reads TGCGCCAGCAGCCCCGGGACAGGGTCAGAGACCCAGTACTTC. This gives the protein CASSPGTGSETQYF.

This clone was detected only once. This chain links TRBV28 with TRBJ2-7, with TRBD2 matching over 10 bases. Germline V lookup: CDR1 MDHEN, CDR2 SYDVKM. The junction had 7 bases not matched to a gene; V was cut back by 1 base and J by 4 bases. The CDR3 is 16 residues long. CDR3 coding DNA: TGTGCCAGCAGTTTATCCACAGCGGGAGGGAGATACGAGCAGTACTTC. Encoded protein: CASSLSTAGGRYEQYF.

This chain links TRBV19 with TRBJ1-3; possibly TRBD1 for D (5 bases). V lost 6 bases, J lost 1 base, and 7 bases lay in between. The CDR3 runs to 13 residues. In germline, CDR1 is LNHDA, CDR2 SQIVND (reference sequence). The CDR3 DNA reads as TGTGCCAGTAGCCGACAGTCTGGAAACACCATATATTTT. Translated, it gives CASSRQSGNTIYF.

The V call is TRBV2, the J call TRBJ2-7, with a possible D match to TRBD1 (5 bases). V was cut by 5 bases and J by 4 bases, with 12 bases left in between. Germline V gene sequence: CDR1 SNHLY, CDR2 FYNNEI. This CDR3 region has 13 residues. The chain's CDR3 is CASSLTGRYEQYF. As DNA, the CDR3 is TGTGCCAGCAGTTTAACAGGAAGGTACGAGCAGTACTTC.

CDR3 bases: TGCGCCAGCAGCTTGGTCCTAGACACAGATACGCAGTATTTT. Amino acids: CASSLVLDTDTQYF. The chain is built from TRBV5-1 and TRBJ2-3; D is undetermined. CDR1 is SGHRS and CDR2 is YFSETQ in the germline V gene. V was pared by 0 bases and J by 2 bases, with 7 bases between. The CDR3 is 14 residues long.

This clone was observed a few times. The V and J genes are TRBV30 and TRBJ1-4, with 8 bases that match TRBD1. V gave up 1 base and J gave up 7 bases; unmatched junction bases: 2. This CDR3 contains 13 residues. Germline V gives CDR1 GTSNPN, CDR2 SVGIG (reference sequence). Here the CDR3 reads CAWSGQGTEKLFF. The CDR3 nucleotides read TGTGCCTGGAGTGGACAGGGGACTGAAAAACTGTTTTTT.